These 5 T cell receptor beta chains share one sample of origin, sequenced in a study of blood T cell repertoires in COVID-19. TCRdb's copy holds only in-frame clones and misses some; the assay was immunoSEQ multiplex PCR. Here the sample spans tens of thousands of clones, more than 65% being singletons. The sample taken for sequencing was peripheral blood. These receptors came from an older woman with acute or convalescent COVID-19.

This chain links TRBV4-2 with TRBJ1-2; D may be TRBD1 (6 bases). V was trimmed by 1 base and J by 9 bases, leaving 15 bases between them. Per germline, CDR1 LGHNA and CDR2 YNFKEQ. The CDR3 loop spans 14 amino acids. The CDR3 spells CASSQATQGNRYTF. In DNA form, the CDR3 reads TGTGCCAGCAGCCAAGCTACCCAGGGGAATCGCTACACCTTC.

This chain links TRBV6-2 or TRBV6-3 with TRBJ1-1; D unresolved. Trimming removed 0 bases at V and 2 bases at J, with 7 bases between. The CDR3 is made up of 14 amino acids. Germline V gives CDR1 MNHEY, CDR2 SVGEGT. The CDR3 loop reads CASSYSTVNTEAFF. CDR3 bases: TGTGCCAGCAGTTACTCAACGGTAAACACTGAAGCTTTCTTT.

The genes are TRBV11-1 and TRBJ2-1; a possible D gene is TRBD1 (5 bases). Germline V gene sequence: CDR1 SGHAT, CDR2 FQDESV (reference sequence). V shed 5 bases and J shed 0 bases, with 11 bases lying between them. The CDR3 contains 15 residues. The CDR3 DNA follows: TGTGCCAGCAGCGCAGACAGACTCTCCTACAATGAGCAGTTCTTC. Its protein is CASSADRLSYNEQFF.

This sequence joins TRBV5-1 and TRBJ1-6, with a tentative D call TRBD1 (5 bases). This CDR3 region has 13 residues. Per germline, CDR1 SGHRS and CDR2 YFSETQ. V lost 1 base, J lost 11 bases, and 10 bases lay in between. This chain's CDR3 is CASSLSGGPPLHF. The CDR3 DNA reads as TGCGCCAGCAGCTTGTCGGGGGGTCCACCCCTCCACTTT.

This sequence joins TRBV29-1 and TRBJ1-1; D is possibly TRBD1 (5 bases). Germline V lookup: CDR1 SQVTM, CDR2 ANQGSEA. This CDR3 is 13 amino acids long. V was shortened by 6 bases and J by 1 base, with 12 bases between the two germline ends. As DNA, the CDR3 is TGCAGCGTCTCATACCAGGGGAACACTGAAGCTTTCTTT. Its protein product is CSVSYQGNTEAFF.